This T cell receptor (beta chain) was documented in a study of OX40 agonist ivuxolimab in advanced cancers. Study-wide background: Patients achieving partial responses numbered three: one hepatocellular carcinoma case and two cutaneous melanoma cases.

Only in-frame clones appear in the TCRdb table, and some are missing; sequencing was by immunoSEQ multiplex PCR. The repertoire holds more than 40,000 clones, with 70% to 90% as singletons. Germline CDR1 ENHRY, CDR2 SYGVKD. Trimming took off 3 bases at V and 5 bases at J, with 5 bases between the two ends. This CDR3 is built from 11 residues. This clone has just a few counts. V gene TRBV10-3 combines with J gene TRBJ2-7, with D unclear. The input for sequencing was CD4+ or CD8+ T cells sorted from blood, taken in a trial of the OX40 agonist ivuxolimab. This clonotype originated in an adult with an advanced solid tumor such as melanoma, head and neck, liver or kidney cancer. The CDR3 DNA reads as TGTGCCATCAGTGAAGTCGACGAGCAGTACTTC. Encoded protein: CAISEVDEQYF.